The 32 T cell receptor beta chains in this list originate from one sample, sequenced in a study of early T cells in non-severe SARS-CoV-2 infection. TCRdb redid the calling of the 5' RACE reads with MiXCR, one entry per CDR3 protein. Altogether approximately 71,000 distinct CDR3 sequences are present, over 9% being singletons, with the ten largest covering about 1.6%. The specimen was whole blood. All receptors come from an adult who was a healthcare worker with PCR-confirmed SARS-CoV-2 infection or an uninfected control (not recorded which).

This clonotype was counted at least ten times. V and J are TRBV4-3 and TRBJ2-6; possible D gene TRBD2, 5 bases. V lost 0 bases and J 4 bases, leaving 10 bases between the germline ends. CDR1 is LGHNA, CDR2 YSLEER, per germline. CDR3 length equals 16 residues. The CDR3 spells CASSQDRSGGANVLTF. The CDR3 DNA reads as TGCGCCAGCAGCCAAGATCGCTCGGGGGGGGCCAACGTCCTGACTTTC.

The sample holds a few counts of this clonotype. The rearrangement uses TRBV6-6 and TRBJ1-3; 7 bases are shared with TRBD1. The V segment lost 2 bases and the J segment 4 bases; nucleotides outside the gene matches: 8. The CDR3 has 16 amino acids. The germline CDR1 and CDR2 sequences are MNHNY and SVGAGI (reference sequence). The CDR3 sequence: CASSYGTALKGNTIYF. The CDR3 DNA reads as TGTGCCAGCAGTTACGGGACAGCTTTAAAGGGAAACACCATATATTTT.

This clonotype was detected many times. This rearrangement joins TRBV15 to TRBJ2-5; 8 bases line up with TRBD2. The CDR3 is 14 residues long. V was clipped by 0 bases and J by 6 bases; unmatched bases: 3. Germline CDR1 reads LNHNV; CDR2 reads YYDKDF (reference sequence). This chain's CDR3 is CATSRDRGRQTQYF. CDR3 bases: TGTGCCACCAGCAGAGATCGCGGGAGGCAGACCCAGTACTTC.

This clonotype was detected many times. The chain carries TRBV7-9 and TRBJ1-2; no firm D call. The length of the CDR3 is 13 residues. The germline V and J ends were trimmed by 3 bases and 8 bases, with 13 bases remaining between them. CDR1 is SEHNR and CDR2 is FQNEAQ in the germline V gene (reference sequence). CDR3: CASSFISPSGYTF. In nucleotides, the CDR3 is TGTGCCAGCAGCTTTATTTCGCCATCCGGCTACACCTTC.

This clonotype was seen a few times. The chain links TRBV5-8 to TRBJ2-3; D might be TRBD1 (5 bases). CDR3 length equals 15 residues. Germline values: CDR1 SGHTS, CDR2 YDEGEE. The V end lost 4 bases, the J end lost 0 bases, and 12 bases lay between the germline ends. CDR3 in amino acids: CASSADRTSTDTQYF. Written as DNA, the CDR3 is TGTGCCAGCAGCGCAGACAGAACCAGCACAGATACGCAGTATTTT. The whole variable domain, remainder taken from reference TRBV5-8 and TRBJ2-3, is EAGVTQSPTHLIKTRGQQATLRCSPISGHTSVYWYQQALGLGLQFLLWYDEGEERNRGNFPPRFSGRQFPNYSSELNVNALELEDSALYLCASSADRTSTDTQYFGPGTRLTVL.

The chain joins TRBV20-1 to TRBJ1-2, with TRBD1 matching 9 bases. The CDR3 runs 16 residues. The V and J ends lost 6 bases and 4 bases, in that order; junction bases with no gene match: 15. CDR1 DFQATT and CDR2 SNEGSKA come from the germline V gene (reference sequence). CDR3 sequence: CSAILGGTDRGYGYTF. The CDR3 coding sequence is TGCAGTGCCATTTTGGGGGGCACGGACAGGGGCTATGGCTACACCTTC.

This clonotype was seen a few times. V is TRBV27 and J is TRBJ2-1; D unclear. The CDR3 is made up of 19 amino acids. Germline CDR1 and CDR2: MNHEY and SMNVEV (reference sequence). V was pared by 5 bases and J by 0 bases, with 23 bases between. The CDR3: CASSPAPPEARISYNEQFF. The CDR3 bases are TGTGCCAGCAGTCCAGCGCCCCCTGAGGCGCGGATCTCCTACAATGAGCAGTTCTTC.

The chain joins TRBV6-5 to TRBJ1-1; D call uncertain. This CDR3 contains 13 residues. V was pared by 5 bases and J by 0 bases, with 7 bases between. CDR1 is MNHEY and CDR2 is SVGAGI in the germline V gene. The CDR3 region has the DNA TGTGCCAGCAGTAGCAGCCTGAACACTGAAGCTTTCTTT. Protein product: CASSSSLNTEAFF.

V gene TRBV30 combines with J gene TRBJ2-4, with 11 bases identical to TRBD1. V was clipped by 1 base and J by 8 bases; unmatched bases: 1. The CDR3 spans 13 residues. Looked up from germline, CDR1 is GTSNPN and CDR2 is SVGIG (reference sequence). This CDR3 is CAWSGGQGDIQYF. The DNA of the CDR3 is TGTGCCTGGAGTGGGGGACAGGGGGACATTCAGTACTTC.

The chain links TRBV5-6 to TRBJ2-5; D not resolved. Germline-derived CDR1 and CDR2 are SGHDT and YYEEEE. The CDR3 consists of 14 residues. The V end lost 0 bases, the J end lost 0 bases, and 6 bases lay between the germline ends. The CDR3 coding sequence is TGTGCCAGCAGCTTGGAAGGGTACCAAGAGACCCAGTACTTC. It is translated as CASSLEGYQETQYF.

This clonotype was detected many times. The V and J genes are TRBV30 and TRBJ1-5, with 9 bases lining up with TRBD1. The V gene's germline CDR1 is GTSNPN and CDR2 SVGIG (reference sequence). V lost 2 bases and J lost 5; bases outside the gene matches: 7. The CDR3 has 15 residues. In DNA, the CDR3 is TGTGCCTGGAGTATAAACAGGGGGCTCGATCAGCCCCAGCATTTT. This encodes CAWSINRGLDQPQHF.

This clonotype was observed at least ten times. CDR3 DNA sequence: TGTGCCAGCAGCCCCAAAGCGTTCCGGACTACAGATACGCAGTATTTT. Amino acid sequence: CASSPKAFRTTDTQYF. The chain joins TRBV9 to TRBJ2-3; a possible D gene is TRBD2 (5 bases). Germline values: CDR1 SGDLS, CDR2 YYNGEE. The CDR3 totals 16 residues. With 4 bases removed from V and 3 bases from J, the gap between germline ends came to 18 bases.

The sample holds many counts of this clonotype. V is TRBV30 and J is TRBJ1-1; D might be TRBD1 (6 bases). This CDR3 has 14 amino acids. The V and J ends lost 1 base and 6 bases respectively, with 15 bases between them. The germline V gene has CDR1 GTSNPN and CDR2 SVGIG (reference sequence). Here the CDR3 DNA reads TGTGCCTGGAGTGGAGGGGCAGGGGCCGCTGAAGCTTTCTTT. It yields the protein CAWSGGAGAAEAFF.

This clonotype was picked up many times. The CDR3 DNA is TGTGCCAGCAGCCATCGCACTGAAGCTTTCTTT. Amino acids: CASSHRTEAFF. The rearrangement links TRBV14 to TRBJ1-1, with unresolved D. The length of the CDR3 is 11 residues. From germline, CDR1 is SGHDN and CDR2 FVKESK. The V and J ends lost 3 bases and 4 bases respectively, with 3 bases between them. The full variable domain, its missing parts supplied by reference TRBV14 and TRBJ1-1, is EAGVTQFPSHSVIEKGQTVTLRCDPISGHDNLYWYRRVMGKEIKFLLHFVKESKQDESGMPNNRFLAERTGGTYSTLKVQPAELEDSGVYFCASSHRTEAFFGQGTRLTVV.

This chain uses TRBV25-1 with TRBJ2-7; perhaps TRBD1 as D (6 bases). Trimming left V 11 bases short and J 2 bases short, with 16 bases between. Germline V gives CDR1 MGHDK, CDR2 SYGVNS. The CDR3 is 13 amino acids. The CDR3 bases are TGTGCCGGCAAGGGACAAGGCACCTACGAGCAGTACTTC. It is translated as CAGKGQGTYEQYF.

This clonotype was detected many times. CDR3 sequence: CASSSEPVISGEQYF. CDR3 coding DNA: TGTGCCAGCAGCTCCGAGCCCGTGATAAGTGGCGAGCAGTACTTC. V and J are TRBV11-1 and TRBJ2-7; no definite D call. The V end was cut by 4 bases, the J end by 6 bases, with 19 bases between. Germline V gives CDR1 SGHAT, CDR2 FQDESV (reference sequence). CDR3 length: 15 residues.

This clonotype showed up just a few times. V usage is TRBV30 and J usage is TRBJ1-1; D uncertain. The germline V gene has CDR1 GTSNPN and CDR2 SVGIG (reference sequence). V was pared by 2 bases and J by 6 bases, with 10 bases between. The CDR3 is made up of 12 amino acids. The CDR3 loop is CAWSPSTAEAFF. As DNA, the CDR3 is TGTGCCTGGAGTCCCTCAACAGCTGAAGCTTTCTTT.

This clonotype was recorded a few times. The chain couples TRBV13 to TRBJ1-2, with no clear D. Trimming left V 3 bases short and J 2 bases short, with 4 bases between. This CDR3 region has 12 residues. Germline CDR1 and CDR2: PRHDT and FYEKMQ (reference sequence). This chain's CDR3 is CASSFYNYGYTF. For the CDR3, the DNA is TGTGCCAGCAGCTTCTACAACTATGGCTACACCTTC.

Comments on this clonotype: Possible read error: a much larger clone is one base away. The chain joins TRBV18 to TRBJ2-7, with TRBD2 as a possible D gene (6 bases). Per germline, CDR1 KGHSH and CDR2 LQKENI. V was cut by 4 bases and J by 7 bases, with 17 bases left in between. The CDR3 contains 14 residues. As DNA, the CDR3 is TGTGCCAGCTCACGGGGCAGCTTCGGAGGGGAGCAGTACTTC. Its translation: CASSRGSFGGEQYF.

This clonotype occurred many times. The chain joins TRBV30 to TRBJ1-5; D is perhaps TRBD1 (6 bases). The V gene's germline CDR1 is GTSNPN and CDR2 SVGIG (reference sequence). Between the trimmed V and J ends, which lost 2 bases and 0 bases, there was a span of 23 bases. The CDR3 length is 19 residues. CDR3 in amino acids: CAWSLTVGTMEFSNQPQHF. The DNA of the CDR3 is TGTGCCTGGAGTCTGACCGTCGGGACAATGGAATTTAGCAATCAGCCCCAGCATTTT.

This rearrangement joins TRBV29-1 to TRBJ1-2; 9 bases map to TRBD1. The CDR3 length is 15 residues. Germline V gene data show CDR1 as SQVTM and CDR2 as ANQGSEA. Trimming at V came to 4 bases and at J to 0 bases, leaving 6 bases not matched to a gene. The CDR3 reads CSVGGTGQANYGYTF. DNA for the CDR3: TGCAGCGTTGGCGGGACAGGGCAAGCTAACTATGGCTACACCTTC.

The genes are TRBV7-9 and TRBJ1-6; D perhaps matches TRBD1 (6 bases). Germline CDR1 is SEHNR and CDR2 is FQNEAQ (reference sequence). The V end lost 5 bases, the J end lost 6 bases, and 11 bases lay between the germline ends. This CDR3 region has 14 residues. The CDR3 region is CASSPQGGNSPLHF. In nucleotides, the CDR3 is TGTGCCAGCAGCCCACAGGGTGGTAATTCACCCCTCCACTTT.

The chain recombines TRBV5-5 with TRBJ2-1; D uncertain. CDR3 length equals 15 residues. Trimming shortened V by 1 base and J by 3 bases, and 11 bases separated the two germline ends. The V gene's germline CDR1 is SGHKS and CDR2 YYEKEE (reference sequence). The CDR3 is CASSLIGQDYNEQFF. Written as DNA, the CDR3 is TGTGCCAGCAGCTTGATCGGGCAGGACTACAATGAGCAGTTCTTC.

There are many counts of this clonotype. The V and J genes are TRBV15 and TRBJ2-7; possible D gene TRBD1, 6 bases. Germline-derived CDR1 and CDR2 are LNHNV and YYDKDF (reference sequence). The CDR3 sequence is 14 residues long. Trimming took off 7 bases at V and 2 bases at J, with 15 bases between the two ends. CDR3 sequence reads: CATKENRATYEQYF. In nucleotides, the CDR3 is TGTGCCACCAAGGAAAACAGGGCGACCTACGAGCAGTACTTC.

The CDR3 sequence is CASSQSSPGELFF. CDR3 in DNA: TGTGCCAGCAGCCAAAGCAGTCCCGGGGAGCTGTTTTTT. V and J are TRBV3-1 and TRBJ2-2; unclear D gene. V shed 2 bases and J shed 6 bases, with 7 bases lying between them. The germline V gene has CDR1 LGHDT and CDR2 YNNKEL (reference sequence). The length of the CDR3 is 13 residues.

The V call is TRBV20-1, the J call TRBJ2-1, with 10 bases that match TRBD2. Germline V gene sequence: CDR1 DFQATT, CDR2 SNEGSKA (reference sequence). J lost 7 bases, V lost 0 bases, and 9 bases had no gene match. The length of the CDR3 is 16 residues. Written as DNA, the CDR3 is TGCAGTGCTAGAGATTTTGCAGGACTAGCGGTGAATGAGCAGTTCTTC. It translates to CSARDFAGLAVNEQFF.

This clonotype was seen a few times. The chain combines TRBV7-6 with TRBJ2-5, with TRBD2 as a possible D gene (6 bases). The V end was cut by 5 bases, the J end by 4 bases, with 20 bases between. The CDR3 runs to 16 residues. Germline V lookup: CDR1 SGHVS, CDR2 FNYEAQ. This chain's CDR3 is CASSRRGASVGETQYF. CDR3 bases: TGTGCCAGCAGCCGACGAGGAGCTAGCGTGGGAGAGACCCAGTACTTC.

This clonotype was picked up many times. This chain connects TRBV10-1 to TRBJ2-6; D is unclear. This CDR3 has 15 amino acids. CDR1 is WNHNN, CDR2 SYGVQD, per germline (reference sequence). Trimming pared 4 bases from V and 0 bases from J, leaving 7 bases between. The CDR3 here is CASSVQSSGANVLTF. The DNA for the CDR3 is TGCGCCAGCAGTGTCCAGTCCTCTGGGGCCAACGTCCTGACTTTC.

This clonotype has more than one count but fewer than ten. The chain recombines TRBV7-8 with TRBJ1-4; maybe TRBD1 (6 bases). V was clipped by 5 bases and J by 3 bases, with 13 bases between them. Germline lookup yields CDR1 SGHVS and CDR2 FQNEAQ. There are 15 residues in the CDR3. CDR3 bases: TGTGCCAGCAGCCAGGGGATGACGGCTAATGAAAAACTGTTTTTT. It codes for CASSQGMTANEKLFF.

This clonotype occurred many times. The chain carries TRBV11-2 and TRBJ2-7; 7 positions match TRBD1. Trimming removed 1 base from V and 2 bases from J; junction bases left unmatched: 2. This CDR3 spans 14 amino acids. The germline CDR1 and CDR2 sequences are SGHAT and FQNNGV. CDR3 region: CASSLGDRAYEQYF. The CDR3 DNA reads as TGTGCCAGCAGCTTAGGGGACAGAGCCTACGAGCAGTACTTC.

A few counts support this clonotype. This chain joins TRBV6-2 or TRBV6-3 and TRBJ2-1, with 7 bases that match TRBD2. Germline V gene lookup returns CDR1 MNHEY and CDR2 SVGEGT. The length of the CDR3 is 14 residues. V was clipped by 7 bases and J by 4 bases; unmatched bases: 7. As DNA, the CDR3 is TGTGCCAGCACACTAGCGACTTCATACAATGAGCAGTTCTTC. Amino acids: CASTLATSYNEQFF.

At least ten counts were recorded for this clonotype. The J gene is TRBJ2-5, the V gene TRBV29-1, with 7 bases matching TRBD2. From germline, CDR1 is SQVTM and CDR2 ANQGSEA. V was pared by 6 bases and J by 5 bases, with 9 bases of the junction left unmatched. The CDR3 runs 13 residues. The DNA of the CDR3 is TGCAGCGTAGCCGTCGGGGGGTCGGAGACCCAGTACTTC. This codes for CSVAVGGSETQYF.